This paragraph reports one T cell receptor (beta chain). The antigen is undetermined. TCR beta CDR3 region amplification was performed from RNA transcripts. Carried out on the TCR CDR3, a first-round RT-PCR used the HTBI primer set. TCRdb re-called the multiplex PCR reads through MiXCR, storing one row per CDR3 protein. The repertoire holds hundreds of thousands of distinct CDR3 sequences, with roughly 20% as singletons. Patients showing uncontrolled infection, other autoimmune disease, pregnancy or lactation were ineligible. Clinical symptoms, serum thyroxine, TRAb, thyroid ultrasound and orbital computed tomography informed diagnoses. Germline V gives CDR1 SGHDN, CDR2 FVKESK. V was clipped by 5 bases and J by 2 bases, with 19 bases between them. This CDR3 spans 17 amino acids. The data are from a study of T cells in Graves' hyperthyroidism and ophthalmopathy. Findings of the study overall: Researchers found most expanded thyroid clonotypes above 0.001 in blood as well. A 13 V-J model separated ophthalmopathy from stable hyperthyroidism.

V is TRBV14 and J is TRBJ2-1; no definite D call. Source material: blood. This receptor was taken from a man aged 25-45 years with Graves' ophthalmopathy. The CDR3 sequence: CASSESGDRRPYNEQFF. The CDR3 nucleotides are TGTGCCAGCAGCGAAAGTGGTGACCGCCGACCCTACAATGAGCAGTTCTTC.